The present entry profiles one TCR beta chain with its context. Using immunoSEQ multiplex PCR, the repertoire was profiled, and TCRdb retains in-frame clones only, with some absent. Of fewer than 600,000 clones detected, 79% appear once; the ten largest clones hold over 10%. Germline V gives CDR1 SEHNR, CDR2 FQNEAQ (reference sequence). The CDR3 runs 14 residues. Trimming took 7 bases from V and 6 from J, leaving 15 bases between them. This entry comes from a study of shared clonotypes between healthy human individuals. Sequenced sample: PBMCs. V usage is TRBV7-9 and J usage is TRBJ2-2, with a tentative D call TRBD2 (5 bases). The sequence came from a woman aged 40 to 55 in good health. Some clones in this sample may be carry-over from other donors' samples. This CDR3 reads CASTYSSRAGELFF. DNA for the CDR3: TGTGCCAGCACCTACTCTTCGAGGGCCGGGGAGCTGTTTTTT. Looking up the rest from reference TRBV7-9 and TRBJ2-2 gives the full variable domain: DTGVSQNPRHKITKRGQNVTFRCDPISEHNRLYWYRQTLGQGPEFLTYFQNEAQLEKSRLLSDRFSAERPKGSFSTLEIQRTEQGDSAMYLCASTYSSRAGELFFGEGSRLTVL.